This T cell receptor beta chain stems from a study of cytomegalovirus exposure and HLA in healthy donors. Study findings and constraints: For presence/absence analyses, sequencing depth was assumed to be roughly uniform across donors.

The study ran its PCR with 60 Vbeta and 13 Jbeta primers. Clones were read by immunoSEQ multiplex PCR, and TCRdb kept only the in-frame ones, dropping some. The table includes about 160,000 clones, about 72% detected once. Of note for this clone: Its antigen remains unknown.

The CDR3 has 13 amino acids. Germline assignment: CDR1 MNHNS and CDR2 SASEGT. Trimming removed 7 bases at V and 2 bases at J, with 11 bases between. Specimen: PBMCs. The chain carries TRBV6-1 and TRBJ2-5; D is perhaps TRBD1 (6 bases). The sequence came from a man aged 60-69 years in good health and CMV-seronegative. CDR3 nucleotide sequence: TGTGCCAGCACCCCAGGGACACAAGAGACCCAGTACTTC. Protein: CASTPGTQETQYF.